The source of this T cell receptor beta chain is a study of T-cell memory formation after mild COVID-19. MiXCR was run by TCRdb on the 5' RACE reads, yielding one entry per CDR3 protein. The sample carries about 190,000 distinct CDR3 sequences, approximately 10% recorded once. The J segment lost 6 bases and the V segment lost 4 bases, leaving 7 bases of the junction unmatched. The germline V gene encodes CDR1 SGHRS and CDR2 YFSETQ. CDR3 length: 14 amino acids. Input material: PBMCs or a T cell subset sorted from them (not recorded which). The source is a man younger than 35 who had mild COVID-19 (a few samples of this study predate the infection). Cell type and time point are not known. This chain links TRBV5-1 with TRBJ1-5; 7 bases map to TRBD1. The CDR3 spells CASSLGGSFQPQHF. CDR3 coding DNA: TGCGCCAGCAGCCTAGGGGGCTCGTTTCAGCCCCAGCATTTT.